This T cell receptor beta chain stems from a study of CD8+CD57+ T cells in acquired aplastic anemia. Genomic DNA acted as the template from which TCR beta VDJ combination and CDR3 sequence profiling were carried out. A single record per CDR3 protein comes from TCRdb applying MiXCR to the reads. The sample contains under 350,000 distinct CDR3 sequences, roughly 61% of which appear only once. Patients who underwent sequencing had shown CD8+CD57+ cell expansion by flow cytometry. This receptor was taken from a human donor with aplastic anemia. The sequencing input was sorted CD4+, CD8+, or CD8+CD57+ T cells (not recorded which) from PBMCs.

CDR3 amino acids: CASGQGNTIYF. CDR3 DNA: TGTGCCAGTGGACAGGGAAACACCATATATTTT. The chain uses TRBV12-3 or TRBV12-4 and TRBJ1-3; perhaps TRBD1 as D (6 bases). The CDR3 is made up of 11 amino acids. The V end was cut by 9 bases, the J end by 4 bases, with 7 bases between.